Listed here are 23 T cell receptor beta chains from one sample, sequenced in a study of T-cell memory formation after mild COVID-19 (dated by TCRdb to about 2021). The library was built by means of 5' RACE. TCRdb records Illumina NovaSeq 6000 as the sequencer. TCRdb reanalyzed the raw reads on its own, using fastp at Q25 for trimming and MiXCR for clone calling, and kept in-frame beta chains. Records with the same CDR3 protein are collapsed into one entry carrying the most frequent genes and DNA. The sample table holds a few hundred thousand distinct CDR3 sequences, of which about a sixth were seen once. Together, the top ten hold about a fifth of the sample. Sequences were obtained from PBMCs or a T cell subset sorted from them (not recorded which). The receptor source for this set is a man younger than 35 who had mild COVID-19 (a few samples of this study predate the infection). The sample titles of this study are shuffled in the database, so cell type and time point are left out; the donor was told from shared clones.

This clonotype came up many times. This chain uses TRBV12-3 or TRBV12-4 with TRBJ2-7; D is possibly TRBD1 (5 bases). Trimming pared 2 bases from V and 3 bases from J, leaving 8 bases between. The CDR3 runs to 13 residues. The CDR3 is CASSLRGIYEQYF. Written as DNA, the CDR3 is TGTGCCAGCAGTTTAAGGGGCATCTACGAGCAGTACTTC.

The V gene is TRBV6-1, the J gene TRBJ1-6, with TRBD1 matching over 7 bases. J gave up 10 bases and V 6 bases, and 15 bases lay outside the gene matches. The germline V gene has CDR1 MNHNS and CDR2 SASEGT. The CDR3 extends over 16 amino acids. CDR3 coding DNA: TGTGCCAGCAGCCCTCTTCGGCGACAGGGAGGGTCACCCCTCCACTTT. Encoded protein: CASSPLRRQGGSPLHF.

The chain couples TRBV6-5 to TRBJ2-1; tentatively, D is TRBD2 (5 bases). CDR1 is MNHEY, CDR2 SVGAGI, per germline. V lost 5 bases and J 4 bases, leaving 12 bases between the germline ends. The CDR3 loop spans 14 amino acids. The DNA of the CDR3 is TGTGCCAGCAGTAGGACGGAGGAGTACAATGAGCAGTTCTTC. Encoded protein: CASSRTEEYNEQFF.

The CDR3, as DNA: TGTGCCAGCAGCCGCGGGGGACAGCCCAATCAGCCCCAGCATTTT. Protein sequence: CASSRGGQPNQPQHF. This chain connects TRBV7-9 to TRBJ1-5, with 7 bases that match TRBD1. This CDR3 contains 15 residues. Germline V gene lookup returns CDR1 SEHNR and CDR2 FQNEAQ (reference sequence). With V trimmed by 5 bases and J by 3 bases, 7 bases remained unmatched.

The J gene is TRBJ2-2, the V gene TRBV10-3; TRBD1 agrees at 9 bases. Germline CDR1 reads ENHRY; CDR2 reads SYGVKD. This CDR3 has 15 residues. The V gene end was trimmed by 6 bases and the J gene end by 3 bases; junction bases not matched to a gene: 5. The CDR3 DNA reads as TGTGCCATCAGATCCCGGGACAGGGACACCGGGGAGCTGTTTTTT. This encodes CAIRSRDRDTGELFF.

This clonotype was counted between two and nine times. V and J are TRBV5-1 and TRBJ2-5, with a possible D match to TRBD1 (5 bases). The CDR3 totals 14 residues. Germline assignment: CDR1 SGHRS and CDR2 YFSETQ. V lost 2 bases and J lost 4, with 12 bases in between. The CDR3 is CASSFDSSGETQYF. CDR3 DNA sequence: TGCGCCAGCAGCTTCGACAGTTCGGGAGAGACCCAGTACTTC.

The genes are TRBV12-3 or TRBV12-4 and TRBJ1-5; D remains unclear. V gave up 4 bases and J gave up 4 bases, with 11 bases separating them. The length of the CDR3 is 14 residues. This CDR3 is CASSSATANQPQHF. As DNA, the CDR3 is TGTGCCAGCAGTTCTGCCACAGCAAATCAGCCCCAGCATTTT.

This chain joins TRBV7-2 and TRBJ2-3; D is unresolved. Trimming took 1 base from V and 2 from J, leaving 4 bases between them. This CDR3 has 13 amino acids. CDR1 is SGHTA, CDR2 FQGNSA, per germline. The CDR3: CASSLEYTDTQYF. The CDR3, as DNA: TGTGCCAGCAGCTTAGAATACACAGATACGCAGTATTTT. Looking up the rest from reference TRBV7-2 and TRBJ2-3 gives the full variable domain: GAGVSQSPSNKVTEKGKDVELRCDPISGHTALYWYRQSLGQGLEFLIYFQGNSAPDKSGLPSDRFSAERTGGSVSTLTIQRTQQEDSAVYLCASSLEYTDTQYFGPGTRLTVL.

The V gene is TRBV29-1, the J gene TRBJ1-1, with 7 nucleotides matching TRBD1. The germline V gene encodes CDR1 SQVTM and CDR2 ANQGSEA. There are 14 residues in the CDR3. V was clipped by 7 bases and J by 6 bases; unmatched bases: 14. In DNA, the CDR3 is TGCAGCGCAAGACAGGGCCTAGGAGGCGCTGAAGCTTTCTTT. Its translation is CSARQGLGGAEAFF.

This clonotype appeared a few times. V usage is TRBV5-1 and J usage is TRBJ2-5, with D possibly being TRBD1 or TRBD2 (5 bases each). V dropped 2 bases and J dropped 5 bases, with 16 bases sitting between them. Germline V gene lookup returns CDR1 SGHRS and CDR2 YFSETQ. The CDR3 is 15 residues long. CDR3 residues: CASSFSGTSTETQYF. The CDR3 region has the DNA TGCGCCAGCAGCTTTTCCGGGACCTCGACCGAGACCCAGTACTTC.

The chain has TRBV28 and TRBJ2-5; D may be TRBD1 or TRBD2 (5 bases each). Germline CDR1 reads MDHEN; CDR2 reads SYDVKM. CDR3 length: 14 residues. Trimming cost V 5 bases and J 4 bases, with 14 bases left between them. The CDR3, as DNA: TGTGCCAGCAGTACAGGTCCCGCGGGAGAGACCCAGTACTTC. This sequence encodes CASSTGPAGETQYF.

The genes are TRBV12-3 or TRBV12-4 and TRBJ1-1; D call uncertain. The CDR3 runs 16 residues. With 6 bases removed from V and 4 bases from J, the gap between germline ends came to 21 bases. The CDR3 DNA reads TGTGCCAGCAGCGGGCCGTTGGGCCCGATGGGCACTGAAGCTTTCTTT. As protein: CASSGPLGPMGTEAFF.

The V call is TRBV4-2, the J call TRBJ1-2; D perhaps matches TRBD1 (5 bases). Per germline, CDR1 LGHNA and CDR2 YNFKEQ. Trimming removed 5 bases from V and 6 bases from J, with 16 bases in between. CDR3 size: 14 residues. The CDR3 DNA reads TGTGCCAGCAGCGGGACGGGGGAAGTTAATGGCTACACCTTC. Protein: CASSGTGEVNGYTF.

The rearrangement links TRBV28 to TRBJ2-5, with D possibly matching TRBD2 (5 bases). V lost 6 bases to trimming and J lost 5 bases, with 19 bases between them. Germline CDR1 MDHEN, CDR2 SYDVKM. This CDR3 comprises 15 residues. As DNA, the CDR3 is TGTGCCAGCAGCCAAACGCCGGGATTCAAGGAGACCCAGTACTTC. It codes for CASSQTPGFKETQYF. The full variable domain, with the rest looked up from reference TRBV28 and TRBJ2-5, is DVKVTQSSRYLVKRTGEKVFLECVQDMDHENMFWYRQDPGLGLRLIYFSYDVKMKEKGDIPEGYSVSREKKERFSLILESASTNQTSMYLCASSQTPGFKETQYFGPGTRLLVL.

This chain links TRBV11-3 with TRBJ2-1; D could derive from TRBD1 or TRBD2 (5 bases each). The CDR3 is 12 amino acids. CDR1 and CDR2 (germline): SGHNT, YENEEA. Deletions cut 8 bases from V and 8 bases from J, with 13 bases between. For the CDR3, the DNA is TGTGCCAGCCGGTACGGGGCGGATGAGCAGTTCTTC. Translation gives CASRYGADEQFF.

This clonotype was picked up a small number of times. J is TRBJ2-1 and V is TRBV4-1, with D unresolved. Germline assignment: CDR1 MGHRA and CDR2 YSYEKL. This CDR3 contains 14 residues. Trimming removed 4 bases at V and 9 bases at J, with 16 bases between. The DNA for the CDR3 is TGCGCCAGCAGCCTGCACCTCCAGGTCTTTGAGCAGTTCTTC. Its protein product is CASSLHLQVFEQFF.

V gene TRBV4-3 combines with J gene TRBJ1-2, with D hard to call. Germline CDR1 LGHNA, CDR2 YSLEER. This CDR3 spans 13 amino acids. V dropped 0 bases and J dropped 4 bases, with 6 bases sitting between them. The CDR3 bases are TGCGCCAGCAGCCAAGATACCGGCTATGGCTACACCTTC. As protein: CASSQDTGYGYTF.

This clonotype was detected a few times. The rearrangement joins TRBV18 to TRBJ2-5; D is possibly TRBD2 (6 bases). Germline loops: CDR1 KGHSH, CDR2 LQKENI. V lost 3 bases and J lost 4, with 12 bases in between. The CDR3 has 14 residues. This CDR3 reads CASSPANGGETQYF. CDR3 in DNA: TGTGCCAGCTCACCGGCTAACGGGGGAGAGACCCAGTACTTC.

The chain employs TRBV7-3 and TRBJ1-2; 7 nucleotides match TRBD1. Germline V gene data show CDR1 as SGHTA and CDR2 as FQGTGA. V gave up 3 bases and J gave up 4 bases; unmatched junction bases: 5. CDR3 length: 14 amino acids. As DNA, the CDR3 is TGTGCCAGCAGCTTGGGCCGGGACAGCTATGGCTACACCTTC. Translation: CASSLGRDSYGYTF.

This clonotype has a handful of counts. CDR3 loop: CASSYALAYEQYV. Here the CDR3 DNA reads TGTGCCAGCAGTTACGCTCTAGCCTACGAGCAGTACGTC. The chain links TRBV6-2 or TRBV6-3 to TRBJ2-7; D is undetermined. This CDR3 is built from 13 residues. Trimming took 2 bases from V and 2 from J, leaving 7 bases between them. From germline, CDR1 is MNHEY and CDR2 SVGEGT.

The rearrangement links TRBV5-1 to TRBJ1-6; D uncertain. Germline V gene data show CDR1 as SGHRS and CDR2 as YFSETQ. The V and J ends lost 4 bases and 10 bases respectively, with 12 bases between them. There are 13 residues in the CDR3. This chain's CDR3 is CASSPRQQSPLHF. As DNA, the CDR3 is TGCGCCAGCAGCCCGAGACAACAATCACCCCTCCACTTT. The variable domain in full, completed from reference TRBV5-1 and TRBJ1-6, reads KAGVTQTPRYLIKTRGQQVTLSCSPISGHRSVSWYQQTPGQGLQFLFEYFSETQRNKGNFPGRFSGRQFSNSRSEMNVSTLELGDSALYLCASSPRQQSPLHFGNGTRLTVT.

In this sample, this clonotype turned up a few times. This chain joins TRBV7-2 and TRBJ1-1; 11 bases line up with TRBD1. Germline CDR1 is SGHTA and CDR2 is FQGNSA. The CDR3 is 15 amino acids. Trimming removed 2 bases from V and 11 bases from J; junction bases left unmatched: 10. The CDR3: CASSLLRDRGMRAFF. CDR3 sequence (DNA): TGTGCCAGCAGCTTATTACGGGACAGGGGGATGCGGGCTTTCTTT.

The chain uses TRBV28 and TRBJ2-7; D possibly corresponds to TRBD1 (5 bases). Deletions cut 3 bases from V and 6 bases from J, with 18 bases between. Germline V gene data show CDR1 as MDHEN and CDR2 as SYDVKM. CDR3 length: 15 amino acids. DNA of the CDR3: TGTGCCAGCAGTTTCTTGACAGAGCCCTCCACCGAGCAGTACTTC. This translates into CASSFLTEPSTEQYF.